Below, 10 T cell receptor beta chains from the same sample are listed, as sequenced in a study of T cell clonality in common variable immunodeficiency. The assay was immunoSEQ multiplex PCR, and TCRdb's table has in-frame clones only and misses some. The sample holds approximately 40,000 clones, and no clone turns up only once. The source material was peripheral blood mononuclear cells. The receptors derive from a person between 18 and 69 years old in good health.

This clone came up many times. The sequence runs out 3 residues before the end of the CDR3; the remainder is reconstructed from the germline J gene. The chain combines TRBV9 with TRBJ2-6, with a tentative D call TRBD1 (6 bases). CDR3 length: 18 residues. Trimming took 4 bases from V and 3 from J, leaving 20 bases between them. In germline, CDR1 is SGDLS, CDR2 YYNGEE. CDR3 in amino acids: CASSRTLQGSFGANVLTF. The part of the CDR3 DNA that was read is TGTGCCAGCAGCCGTACGTTACAGGGCTCCTTTGGGGCCAACGTC.

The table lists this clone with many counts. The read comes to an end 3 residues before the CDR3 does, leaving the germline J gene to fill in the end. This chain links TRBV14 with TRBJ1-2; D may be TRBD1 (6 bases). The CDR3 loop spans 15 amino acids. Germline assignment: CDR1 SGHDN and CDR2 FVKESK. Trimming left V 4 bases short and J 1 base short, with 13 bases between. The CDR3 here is CASSPIWGLNYGYTF. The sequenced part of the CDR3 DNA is TGTGCCAGCAGCCCTATCTGGGGGCTTAACTATGGC.

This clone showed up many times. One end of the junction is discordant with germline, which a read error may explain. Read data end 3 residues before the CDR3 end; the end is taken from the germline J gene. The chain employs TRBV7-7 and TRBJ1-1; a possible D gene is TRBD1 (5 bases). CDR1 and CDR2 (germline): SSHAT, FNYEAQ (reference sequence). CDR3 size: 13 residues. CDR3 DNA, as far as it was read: TGTGCTAGCAGCCTACAGGTGAACACTGAA. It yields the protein CASSLQVNTE. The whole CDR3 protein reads CASSLQVNTEAFF.

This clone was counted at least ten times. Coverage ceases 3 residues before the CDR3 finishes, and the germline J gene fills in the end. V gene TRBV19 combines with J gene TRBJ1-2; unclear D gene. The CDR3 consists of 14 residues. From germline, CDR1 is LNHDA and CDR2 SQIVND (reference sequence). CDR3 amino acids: CASSNPRPEAGYTF. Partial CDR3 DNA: TGTGCCAGTAGCAATCCCAGGCCGGAAGCCGGC.

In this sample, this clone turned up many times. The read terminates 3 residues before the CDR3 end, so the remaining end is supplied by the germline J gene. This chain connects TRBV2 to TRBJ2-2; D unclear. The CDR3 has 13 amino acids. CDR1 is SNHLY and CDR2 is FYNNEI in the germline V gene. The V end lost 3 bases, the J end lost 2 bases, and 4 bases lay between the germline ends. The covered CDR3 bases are TGTGCCAGCAGTGAGACAAACACCGGGGAG. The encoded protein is CASSETNTGE. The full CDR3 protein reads CASSETNTGELFF.

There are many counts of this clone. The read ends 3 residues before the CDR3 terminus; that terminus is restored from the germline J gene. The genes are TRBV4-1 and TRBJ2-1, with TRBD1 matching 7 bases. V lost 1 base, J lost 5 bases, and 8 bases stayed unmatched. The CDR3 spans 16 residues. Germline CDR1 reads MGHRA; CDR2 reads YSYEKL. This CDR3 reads CASSQVRGRTDNEQFF. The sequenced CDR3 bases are TGCGCCAGCAGCCAAGTAAGGGGGCGAACGGACAATGAG.

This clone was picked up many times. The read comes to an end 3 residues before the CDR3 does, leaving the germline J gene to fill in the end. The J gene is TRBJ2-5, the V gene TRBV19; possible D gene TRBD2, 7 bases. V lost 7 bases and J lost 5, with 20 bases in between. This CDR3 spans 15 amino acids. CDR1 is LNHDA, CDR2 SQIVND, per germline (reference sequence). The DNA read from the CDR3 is TGTGCCAGTAAGGGGGAGGGGTTCCGCGGGGAGACC. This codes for CASKGEGFRGET. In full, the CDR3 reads CASKGEGFRGETQYF.

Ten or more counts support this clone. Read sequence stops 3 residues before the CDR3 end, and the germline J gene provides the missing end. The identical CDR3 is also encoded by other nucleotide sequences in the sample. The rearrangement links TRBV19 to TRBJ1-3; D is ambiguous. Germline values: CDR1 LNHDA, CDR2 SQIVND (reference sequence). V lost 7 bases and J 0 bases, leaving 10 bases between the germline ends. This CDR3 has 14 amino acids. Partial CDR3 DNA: TGTGCCAGTAACCCGGGGAGCTCTGGAAACACC. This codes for CASNPGSSGNT. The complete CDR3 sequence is CASNPGSSGNTIYF.

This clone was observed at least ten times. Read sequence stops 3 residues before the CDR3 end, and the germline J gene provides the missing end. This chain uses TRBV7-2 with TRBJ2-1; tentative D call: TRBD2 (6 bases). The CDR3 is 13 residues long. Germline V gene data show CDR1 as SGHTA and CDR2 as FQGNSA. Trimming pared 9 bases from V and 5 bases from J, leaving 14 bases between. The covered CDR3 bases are TGTGCCAGTAATAGCGGACTAAACAATGAG. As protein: CASNSGLNNE. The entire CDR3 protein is CASNSGLNNEQFF.

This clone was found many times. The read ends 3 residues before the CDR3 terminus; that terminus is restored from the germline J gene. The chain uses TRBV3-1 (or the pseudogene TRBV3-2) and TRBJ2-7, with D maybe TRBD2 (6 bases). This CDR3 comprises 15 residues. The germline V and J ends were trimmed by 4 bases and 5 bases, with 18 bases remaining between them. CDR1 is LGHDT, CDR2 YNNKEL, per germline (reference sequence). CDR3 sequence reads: CASSLPRGSIHEQYF. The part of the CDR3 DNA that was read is TGTGCCAGCAGCCTCCCCCGGGGGAGTATCCACGAG.